This TCR beta chain was sequenced in a study of molecular identifiers for immune sequencing clone quantification. Across the whole study: Replicates involved a five-way split of RNA from approximately 20,000 or 100,000 naive CD8 cells, with sequencing of four.

Naive CD8 T cells were sorted as CD8+CD4-CCR7+CD45RA+. This clonotype came up a few times. Its matching antigen is unknown. With listed TCR primers and previously described methods, bulk TCR libraries were prepared. TCRdb redid the calling of the PCR reads with MiXCR, one entry per CDR3 protein. The data show about 500,000 distinct CDR3 sequences, about a fifth seen once. Study findings and constraints: Even with about a million naive cells present, spiked Jurkat TCR RNA from one cell was reportedly detectable.

The sequence came from a human donor in good health. Some libraries in this study had Jurkat cell RNA spiked in. Sequencing used naive CD8+ T cells from blood, with Jurkat cell RNA spiked in. Subset reported: FACS-sorted CD8+CD4-CCR7+CD45RA+ naive T cells.

The CDR3 spells CASSQRDRAGNEQFF. CDR3 nucleotides: TGCGCCAGCAGCCAGCGGGACAGGGCAGGGAATGAGCAGTTCTTC. V and J are TRBV4-1 and TRBJ2-1, with 9 bases aligning to TRBD1. V trimming: 3 bases; J trimming: 7 bases; junction bases outside the gene matches: 7. Germline CDR1 reads MGHRA; CDR2 reads YSYEKL. The CDR3 sequence is 15 residues long.